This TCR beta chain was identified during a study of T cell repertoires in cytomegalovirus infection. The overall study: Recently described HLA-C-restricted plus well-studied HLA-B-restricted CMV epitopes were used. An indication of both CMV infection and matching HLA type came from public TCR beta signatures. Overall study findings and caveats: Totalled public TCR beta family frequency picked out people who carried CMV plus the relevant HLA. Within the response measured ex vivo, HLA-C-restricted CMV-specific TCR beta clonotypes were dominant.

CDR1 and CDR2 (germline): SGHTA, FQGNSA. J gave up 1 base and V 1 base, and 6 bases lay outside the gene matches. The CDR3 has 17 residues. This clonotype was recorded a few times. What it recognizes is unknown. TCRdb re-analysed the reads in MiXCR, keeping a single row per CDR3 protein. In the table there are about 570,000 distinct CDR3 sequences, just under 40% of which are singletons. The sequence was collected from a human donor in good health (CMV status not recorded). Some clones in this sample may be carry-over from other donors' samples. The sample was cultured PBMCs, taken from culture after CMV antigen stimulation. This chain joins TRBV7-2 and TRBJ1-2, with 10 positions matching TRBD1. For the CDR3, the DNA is TGTGCCAGCAGCTTAGTTTCTAGGGACAGGGGTAACTATGGCTACACCTTC. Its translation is CASSLVSRDRGNYGYTF.